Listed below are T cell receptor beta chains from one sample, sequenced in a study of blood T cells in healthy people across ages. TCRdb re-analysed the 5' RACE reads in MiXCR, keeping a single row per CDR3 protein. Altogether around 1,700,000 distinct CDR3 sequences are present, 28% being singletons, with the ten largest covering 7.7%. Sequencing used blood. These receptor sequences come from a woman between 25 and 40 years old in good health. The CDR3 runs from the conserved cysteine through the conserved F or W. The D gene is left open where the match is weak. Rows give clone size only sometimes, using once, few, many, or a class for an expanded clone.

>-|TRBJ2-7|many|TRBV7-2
TGTGCCAGCAGCTGGGGGGCGATAGGGTACGAGCAGTACTTC
CASSWGAIGYEQYF
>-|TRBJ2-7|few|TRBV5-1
TGCGCCAGCAGCTTGGTTTCGTCGGTCCCTTATGGCGGTAGCTACGAGCAGTACTTC
CASSLVSSVPYGGSYEQYF
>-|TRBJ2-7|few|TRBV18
TGTGCCAGCTCGCCCGGATCTCGGGGAACCTACGAGCAGTACTTC
CASSPGSRGTYEQYF
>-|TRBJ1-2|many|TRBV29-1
TGCAGCTCAGAAGCCCTCTCAAGGGATGGCTACACCTTC
CSSEALSRDGYTF
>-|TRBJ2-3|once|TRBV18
TGTGCCAGCTCTCCTGTGGGGGGCCCGGCCGTGGATACGCAGTATTTT
CASSPVGGPAVDTQYF
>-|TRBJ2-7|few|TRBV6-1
TGTGCCAGCAGGTCCCCAATCTACGAGCAGTACTTC
CASRSPIYEQYF
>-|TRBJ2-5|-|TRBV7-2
TGTGCCAGCAGCCCGGACATTGAAGAGACCCAGTACTTC
CASSPDIEETQYF
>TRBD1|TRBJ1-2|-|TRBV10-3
TGTGCCATCCGGGATGGACAGGGAGCCTATGGCTACACCTTC
CAIRDGQGAYGYTF
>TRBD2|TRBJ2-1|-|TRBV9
TGTGCCAGCAGCGTAGTGCGGGGGGGCCTCGGTGAGCAGTTCTTC
CASSVVRGGLGEQFF
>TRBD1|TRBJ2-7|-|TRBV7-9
TGTGCCAGCAGCCGATTCGGGACAGGGTACGAGCAGTACTTC
CASSRFGTGYEQYF
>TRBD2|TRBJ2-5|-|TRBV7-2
TGTGCCAGCAGCTTAGAGGTCGGACTAGCGGAAGCAGAGACCCAGTACTTC
CASSLEVGLAEAETQYF
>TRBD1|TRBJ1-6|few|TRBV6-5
TGTGCCAGCAGTTCATCGGGACAGCCACTTAATTCACCCCTCCACTTT
CASSSSGQPLNSPLHF
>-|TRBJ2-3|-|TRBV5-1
TGCGCCAGCAGCGCACGGGGGGCCCGCACAGATACGCAGTATTTT
CASSARGARTDTQYF
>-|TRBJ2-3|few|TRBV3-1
TGTGCCAGCAGCCCTACCGGGACGGGGAGCACAGATACGCAGTATTTT
CASSPTGTGSTDTQYF
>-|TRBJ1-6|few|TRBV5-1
TGTGCCAGCAGCTTGGGCTCTCCCGGCAATTCACCCCTCCACTTT
CASSLGSPGNSPLHF
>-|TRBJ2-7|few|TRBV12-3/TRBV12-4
TGTGCCAGCAGTTTTAGGGCTCCCGAGCAGTACTTC
CASSFRAPEQYF
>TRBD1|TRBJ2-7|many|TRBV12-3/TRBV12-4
TGTGCCAGCAGTTTTTACAGGGGGCTTCTTGGCGAGCAGTACTTC
CASSFYRGLLGEQYF
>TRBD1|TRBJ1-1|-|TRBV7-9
TGTGCCAGCATCCTGACAGGGGGCGCGGTCACTGAAGCTTTCTTT
CASILTGGAVTEAFF
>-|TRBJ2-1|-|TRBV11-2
TGTGCCAGCTGGCGGGGGCCGGACAATGAGCAGTTCTTC
CASWRGPDNEQFF
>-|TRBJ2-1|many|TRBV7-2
TGTGCCAGCAGCTTAGCGCCGGGAAACAATGAGCAGTTCTTC
CASSLAPGNNEQFF
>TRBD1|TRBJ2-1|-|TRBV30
TGTGCCTGGAGTTTGGGACAGGGTATGGATGAGCAGTTCTTC
CAWSLGQGMDEQFF
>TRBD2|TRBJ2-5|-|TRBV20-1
TGCAGTGCTAGTTCCGCTAGCGGGGAGGAAGAGCAGTACTTC
CSASSASGEEEQYF
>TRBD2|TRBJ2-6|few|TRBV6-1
TGTGCCAGCAGACTTAGGACTAGCGGGGTCTCTGGGGCCAACGTCCTGACTTTC
CASRLRTSGVSGANVLTF
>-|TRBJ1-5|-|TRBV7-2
TGTGCCAGCACCGAAGACAGGAGCAATCAGCCCCAGCATTTT
CASTEDRSNQPQHF
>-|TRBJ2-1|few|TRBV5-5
TGTGCCAGCAGCGCAAGGGAGAAATCCTACAATGAGCAGTTCTTC
CASSAREKSYNEQFF
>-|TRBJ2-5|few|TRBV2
TGTGCCAGCAGCGAGGACGGTGGGTACCAAGAGACCCAGTACTTC
CASSEDGGYQETQYF